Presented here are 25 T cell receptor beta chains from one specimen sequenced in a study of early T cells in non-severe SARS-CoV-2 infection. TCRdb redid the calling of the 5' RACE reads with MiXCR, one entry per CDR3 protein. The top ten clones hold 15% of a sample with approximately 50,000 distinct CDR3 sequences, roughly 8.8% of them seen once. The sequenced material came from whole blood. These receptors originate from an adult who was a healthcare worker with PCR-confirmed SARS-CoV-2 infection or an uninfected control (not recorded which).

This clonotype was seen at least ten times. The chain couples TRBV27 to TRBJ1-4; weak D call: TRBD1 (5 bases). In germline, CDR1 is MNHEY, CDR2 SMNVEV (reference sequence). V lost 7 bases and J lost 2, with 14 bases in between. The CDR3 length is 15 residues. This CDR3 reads CASTTRGGTNEKLFF. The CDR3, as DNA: TGTGCCAGCACCACTCGGGGGGGGACTAATGAAAAACTGTTTTTT.

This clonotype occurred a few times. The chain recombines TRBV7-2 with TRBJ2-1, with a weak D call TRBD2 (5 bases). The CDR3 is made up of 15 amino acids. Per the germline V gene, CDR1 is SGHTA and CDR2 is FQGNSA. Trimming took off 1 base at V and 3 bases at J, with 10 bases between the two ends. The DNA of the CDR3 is TGTGCCAGCAGCTTAGGGGGAGCTGACTACAATGAGCAGTTCTTC. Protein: CASSLGGADYNEQFF.

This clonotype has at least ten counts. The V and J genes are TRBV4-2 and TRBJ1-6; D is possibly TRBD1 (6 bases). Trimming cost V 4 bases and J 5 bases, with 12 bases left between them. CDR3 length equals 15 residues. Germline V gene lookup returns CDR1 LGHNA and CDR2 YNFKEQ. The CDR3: CASSRDIGDNSPLHF. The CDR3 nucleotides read TGTGCCAGCAGCCGGGACATTGGGGATAATTCACCCCTCCACTTT.

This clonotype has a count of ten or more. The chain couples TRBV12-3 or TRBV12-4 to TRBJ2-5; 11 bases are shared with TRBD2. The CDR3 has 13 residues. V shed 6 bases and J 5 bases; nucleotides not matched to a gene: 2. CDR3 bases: TGTGCCAGCAGACTAGCGGGAGCCGAGACCCAGTACTTC. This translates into CASRLAGAETQYF.

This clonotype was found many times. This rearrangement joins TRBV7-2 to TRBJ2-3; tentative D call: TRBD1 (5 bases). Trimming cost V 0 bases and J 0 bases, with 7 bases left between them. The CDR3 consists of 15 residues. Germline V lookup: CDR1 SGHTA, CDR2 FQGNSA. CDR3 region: CASSLATGSTDTQYF. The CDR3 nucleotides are TGTGCCAGCAGCTTAGCAACAGGAAGCACAGATACGCAGTATTTT.

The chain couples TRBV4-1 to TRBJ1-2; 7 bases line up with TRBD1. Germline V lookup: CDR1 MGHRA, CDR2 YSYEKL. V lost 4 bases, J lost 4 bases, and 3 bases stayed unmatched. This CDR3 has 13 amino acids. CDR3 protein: CASSPTGSYGYTF. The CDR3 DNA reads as TGCGCCAGCAGCCCGACAGGGAGCTATGGCTACACCTTC.

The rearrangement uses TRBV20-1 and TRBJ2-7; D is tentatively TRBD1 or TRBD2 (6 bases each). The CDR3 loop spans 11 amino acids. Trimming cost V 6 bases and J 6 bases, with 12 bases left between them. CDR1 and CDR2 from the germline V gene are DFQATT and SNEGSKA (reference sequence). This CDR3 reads CSAGPGAEQYF. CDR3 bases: TGCAGTGCCGGCCCGGGGGCCGAGCAGTACTTC.

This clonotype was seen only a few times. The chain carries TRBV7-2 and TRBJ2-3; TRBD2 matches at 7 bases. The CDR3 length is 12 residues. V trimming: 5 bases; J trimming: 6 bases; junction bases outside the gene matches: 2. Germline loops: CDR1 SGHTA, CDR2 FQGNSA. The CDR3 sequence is CASSGGSDTQYF. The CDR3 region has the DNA TGTGCCAGCAGCGGCGGGAGCGATACGCAGTATTTT.

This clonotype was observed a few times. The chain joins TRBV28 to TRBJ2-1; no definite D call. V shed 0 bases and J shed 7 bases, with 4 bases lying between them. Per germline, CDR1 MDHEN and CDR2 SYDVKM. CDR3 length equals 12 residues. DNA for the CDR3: TGTGCCAGCAGTTTATGGGGGAATGAGCAGTTCTTC. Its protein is CASSLWGNEQFF.

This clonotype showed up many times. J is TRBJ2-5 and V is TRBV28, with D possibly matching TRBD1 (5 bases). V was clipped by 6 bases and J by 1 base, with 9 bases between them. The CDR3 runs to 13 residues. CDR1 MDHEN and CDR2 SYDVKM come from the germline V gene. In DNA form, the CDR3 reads TGTGCCAGCAGGAAAGACAGCCAAGAGACCCAGTACTTC. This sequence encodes CASRKDSQETQYF.

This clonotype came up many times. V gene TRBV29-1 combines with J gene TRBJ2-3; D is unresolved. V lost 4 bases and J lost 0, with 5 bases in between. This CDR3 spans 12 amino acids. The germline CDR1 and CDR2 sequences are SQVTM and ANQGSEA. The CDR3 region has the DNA TGCAGCGTTGTAGCAAGCACAGATACGCAGTATTTT. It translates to CSVVASTDTQYF.

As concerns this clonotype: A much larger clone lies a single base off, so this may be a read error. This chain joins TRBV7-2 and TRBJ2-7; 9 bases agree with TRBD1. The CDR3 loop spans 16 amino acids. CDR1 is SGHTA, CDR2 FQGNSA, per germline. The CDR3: CDSSSYRGLSSYEQYF. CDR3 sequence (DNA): TGTGACAGCAGCTCTTACAGGGGGCTTTCGTCCTACGAGCAGTACTTC.

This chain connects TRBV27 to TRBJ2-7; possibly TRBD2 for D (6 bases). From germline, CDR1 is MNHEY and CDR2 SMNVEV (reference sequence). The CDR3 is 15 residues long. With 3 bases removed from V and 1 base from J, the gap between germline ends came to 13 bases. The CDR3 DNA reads TGTGCCAGCAGTTTTGGGCGGGGACCTTCCTACGAGCAGTACTTC. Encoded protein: CASSFGRGPSYEQYF.

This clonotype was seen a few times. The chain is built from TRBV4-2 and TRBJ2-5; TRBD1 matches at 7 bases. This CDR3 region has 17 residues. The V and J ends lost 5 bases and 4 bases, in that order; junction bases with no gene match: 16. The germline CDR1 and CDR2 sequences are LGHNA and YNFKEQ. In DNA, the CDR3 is TGTGCCAGCAGCGCCCCCACTGCCGGGACAGAGATAGAGACCCAGTACTTC. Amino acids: CASSAPTAGTEIETQYF.

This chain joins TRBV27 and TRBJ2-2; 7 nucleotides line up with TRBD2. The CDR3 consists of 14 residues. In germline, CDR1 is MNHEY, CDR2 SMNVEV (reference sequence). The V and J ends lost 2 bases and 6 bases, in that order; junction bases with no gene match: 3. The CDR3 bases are TGTGCCAGCAGTTTAGCGGGAGTCCCCGGGGAGCTGTTTTTT. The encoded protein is CASSLAGVPGELFF.

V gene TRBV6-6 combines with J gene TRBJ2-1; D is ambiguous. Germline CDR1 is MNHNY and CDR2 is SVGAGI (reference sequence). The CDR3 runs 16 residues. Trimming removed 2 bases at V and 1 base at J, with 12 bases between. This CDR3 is CASSYSISRSYNEQFF. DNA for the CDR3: TGTGCCAGCAGTTACAGCATTAGCCGTTCCTACAATGAGCAGTTCTTC.

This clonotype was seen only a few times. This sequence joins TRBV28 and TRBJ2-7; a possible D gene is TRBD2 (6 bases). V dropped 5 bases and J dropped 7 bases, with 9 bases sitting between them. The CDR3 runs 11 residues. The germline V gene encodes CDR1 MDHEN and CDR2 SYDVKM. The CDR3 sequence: CASSRGFEQYF. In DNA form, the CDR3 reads TGTGCCAGCAGTCGGGGGTTTGAGCAGTACTTC.

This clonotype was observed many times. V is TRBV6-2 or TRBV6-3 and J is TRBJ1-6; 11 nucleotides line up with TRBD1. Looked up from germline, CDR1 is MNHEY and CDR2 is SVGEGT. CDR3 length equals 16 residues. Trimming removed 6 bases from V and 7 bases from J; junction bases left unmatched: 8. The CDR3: CASSYVRTGGNSPLHF. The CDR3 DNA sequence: TGTGCCAGCAGCTACGTGAGGACAGGGGGCAATTCACCCCTCCACTTT.

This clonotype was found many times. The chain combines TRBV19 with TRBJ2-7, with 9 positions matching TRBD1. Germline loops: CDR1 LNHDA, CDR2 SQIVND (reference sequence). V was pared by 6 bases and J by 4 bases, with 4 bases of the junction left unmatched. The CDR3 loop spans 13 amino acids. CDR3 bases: TGTGCCAGTAGGGGACAGGGCCAGTACGAGCAGTACTTC. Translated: CASRGQGQYEQYF.

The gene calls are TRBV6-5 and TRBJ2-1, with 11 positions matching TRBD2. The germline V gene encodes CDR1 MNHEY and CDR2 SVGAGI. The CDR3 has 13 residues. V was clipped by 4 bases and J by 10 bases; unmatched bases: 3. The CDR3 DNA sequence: TGTGCCAGCAGTTTGGCTAGCGGGAGGGAGCAGTTCTTC. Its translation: CASSLASGREQFF.

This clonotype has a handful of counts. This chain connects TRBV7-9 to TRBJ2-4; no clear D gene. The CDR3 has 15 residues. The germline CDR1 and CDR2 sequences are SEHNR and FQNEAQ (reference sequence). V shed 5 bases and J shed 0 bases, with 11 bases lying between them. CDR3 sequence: CASSPTVLAKNIQYF. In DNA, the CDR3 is TGTGCCAGCAGCCCGACCGTGCTAGCCAAAAACATTCAGTACTTC.

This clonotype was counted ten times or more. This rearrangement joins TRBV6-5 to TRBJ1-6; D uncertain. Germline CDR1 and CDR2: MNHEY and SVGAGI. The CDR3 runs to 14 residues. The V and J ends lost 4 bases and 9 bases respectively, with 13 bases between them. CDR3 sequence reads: CASSSSGLFSPLHF. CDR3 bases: TGTGCCAGCAGTTCGAGTGGGTTGTTTTCACCCCTCCACTTT.

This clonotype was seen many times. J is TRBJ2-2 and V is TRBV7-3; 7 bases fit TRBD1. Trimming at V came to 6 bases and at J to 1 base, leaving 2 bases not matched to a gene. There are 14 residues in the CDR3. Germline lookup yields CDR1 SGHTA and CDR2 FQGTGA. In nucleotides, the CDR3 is TGTGCCAGCAGGAACAGGGGGAACACCGGGGAGCTGTTTTTT. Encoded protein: CASRNRGNTGELFF.

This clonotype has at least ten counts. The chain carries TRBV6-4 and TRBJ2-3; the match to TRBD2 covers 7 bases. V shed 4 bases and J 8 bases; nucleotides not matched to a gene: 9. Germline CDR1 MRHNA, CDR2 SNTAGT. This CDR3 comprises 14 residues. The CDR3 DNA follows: TGTGCCAGCAGTGTCGGACTAGAGGTTGGTACGCAGTATTTT. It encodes CASSVGLEVGTQYF.

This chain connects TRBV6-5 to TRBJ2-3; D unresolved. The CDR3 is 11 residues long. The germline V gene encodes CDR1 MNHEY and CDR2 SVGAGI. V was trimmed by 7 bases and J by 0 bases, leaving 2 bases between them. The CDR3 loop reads CASTSTDTQYF. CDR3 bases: TGTGCCAGCACGAGCACAGATACGCAGTATTTT.